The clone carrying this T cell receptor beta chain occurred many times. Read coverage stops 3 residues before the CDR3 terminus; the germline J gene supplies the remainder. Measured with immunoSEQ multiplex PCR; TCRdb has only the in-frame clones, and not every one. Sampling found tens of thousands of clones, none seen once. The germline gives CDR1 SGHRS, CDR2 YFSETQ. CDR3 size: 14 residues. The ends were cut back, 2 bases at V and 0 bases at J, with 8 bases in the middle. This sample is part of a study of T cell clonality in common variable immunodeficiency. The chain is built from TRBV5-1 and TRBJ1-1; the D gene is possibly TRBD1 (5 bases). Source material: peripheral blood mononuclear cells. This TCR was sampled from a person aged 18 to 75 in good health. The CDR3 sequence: CASSFGAMNTEAFF. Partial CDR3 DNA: TGCGCCAGCAGCTTTGGGGCCATGAACACTGAA.